This T cell receptor (beta chain) came from a study of cytomegalovirus exposure and HLA in healthy donors. The PCR made use of 60 Vbeta and 13 Jbeta primers. The protocol was immunoSEQ multiplex PCR, while the TCRdb copy is restricted to in-frame clones and leaves out a portion. Its table lists roughly 77,000 clones. The CDR3 length is 14 residues. V lost 3 bases, J lost 7 bases, and 14 bases lay in between. Germline V lookup: CDR1 SGDLS, CDR2 YYNGEE. The sequence was obtained from a man under 40 in good health and CMV-seronegative. Input material: PBMCs. The gene calls are TRBV9 and TRBJ1-5; the D gene is possibly TRBD1 (6 bases). The chain's CDR3 is CASSDQQGNQPQHF. In DNA form, the CDR3 reads TGTGCCAGCAGCGATCAACAGGGAAACCAGCCCCAGCATTTT.